Shown below are 21 T cell receptor beta chains from a single sample sequenced in a study of T cell changes during pregnancy in multiple sclerosis. Profiling relied on immunoSEQ multiplex PCR, and the TCRdb table lists in-frame clones only, not all of them. The sample has roughly 110,000 clones; approximately 90% are singletons. Sample: peripheral blood, taken after pregnancy. These receptors were taken from a female donor with multiple sclerosis, enrolled in a pregnancy study.

J is TRBJ2-2 and V is TRBV5-1, with TRBD1 matching 7 bases. This CDR3 region has 15 residues. V was clipped by 4 bases and J by 0 bases; unmatched bases: 3. Per the germline V gene, CDR1 is SGHRS and CDR2 is YFSETQ. CDR3 bases: TGCGCCAGCAGCCTAGGGGGCTCGAACACCGGGGAGCTGTTTTTT. Amino acid sequence: CASSLGGSNTGELFF. Full variable domain (rest looked up from reference TRBV5-1 and TRBJ2-2): KAGVTQTPRYLIKTRGQQVTLSCSPISGHRSVSWYQQTPGQGLQFLFEYFSETQRNKGNFPGRFSGRQFSNSRSEMNVSTLELGDSALYLCASSLGGSNTGELFFGEGSRLTVL.

The chain links TRBV11-3 to TRBJ2-2; D gene ambiguous. This CDR3 contains 15 residues. Germline V lookup: CDR1 SGHNT, CDR2 YENEEA. V shed 0 bases and J shed 0 bases, with 5 bases lying between them. For the CDR3, the DNA is TGTGCCAGCAGCTTAGACGGGTCGAACACCGGGGAGCTGTTTTTT. Translated, it gives CASSLDGSNTGELFF.

J is TRBJ2-3 and V is TRBV27; 8 bases are a match to TRBD1. V was pared by 6 bases and J by 4 bases, with 9 bases of the junction left unmatched. The CDR3 length is 15 residues. In germline, CDR1 is MNHEY, CDR2 SMNVEV (reference sequence). This CDR3 is CASSPTGVGADTQYF. Here the CDR3 DNA reads TGTGCCAGCAGCCCGACAGGGGTTGGTGCAGATACGCAGTATTTT.

The chain couples TRBV18 to TRBJ2-7, with 9 bases identical to TRBD1. Germline trimming cut 2 bases from V and 4 bases from J; bases unmatched to any gene: 6. The CDR3 length is 15 residues. From germline, CDR1 is KGHSH and CDR2 LQKENI. The CDR3 bases are TGTGCCAGCTCACCATCAGGGACAGGGCCGTACGAGCAGTACTTC. It yields the protein CASSPSGTGPYEQYF.

The chain's CDR3 is CASSVADSLAGNTIYF. CDR3 nucleotide sequence: TGTGCCAGCAGCGTAGCGGACAGCTTAGCTGGAAACACCATATATTTT. This sequence joins TRBV9 and TRBJ1-3; TRBD1 is a possible D gene (6 bases). CDR1 SGDLS and CDR2 YYNGEE come from the germline V gene. The CDR3 consists of 16 residues. Trimming left V 0 bases short and J 2 bases short, with 12 bases between. The variable domain in full, completed from reference TRBV9 and TRBJ1-3, reads DSGVTQTPKHLITATGQRVTLRCSPRSGDLSVYWYQQSLDQGLQFLIQYYNGEERAKGNILERFSAQQFPDLHSELNLSSLELGDSALYFCASSVADSLAGNTIYFGEGSWLTVV.

The J gene is TRBJ2-1, the V gene TRBV7-6; TRBD2 matches 12 bases. Germline trimming cut 5 bases from V and 5 bases from J; bases unmatched to any gene: 13. The CDR3 is 18 amino acids. The germline gives CDR1 SGHVS, CDR2 FNYEAQ. The DNA of the CDR3 is TGTGCCAGCAGCCCTACTTGGGGGCTAGCGGGAGGGGACAATGAGCAGTTCTTC. Translating it yields CASSPTWGLAGGDNEQFF.

The genes are TRBV28 and TRBJ2-7; D perhaps matches TRBD1 (6 bases). From germline, CDR1 is MDHEN and CDR2 SYDVKM. CDR3 length: 13 amino acids. Trimming shortened V by 5 bases and J by 6 bases, and 14 bases separated the two germline ends. CDR3 sequence reads: CASSTLLGAEQYF. The CDR3 nucleotides are TGTGCCAGCAGTACCCTCTTGGGGGCCGAGCAGTACTTC.

The chain carries TRBV7-2 and TRBJ1-6; D is unclear. Deletions cut 5 bases from V and 6 bases from J, with 5 bases between. The CDR3 covers 12 residues. Germline values: CDR1 SGHTA, CDR2 FQGNSA. The CDR3 nucleotides are TGTGCCAGCAGCCTCAGTAATTCACCCCTCCACTTT. Translated: CASSLSNSPLHF.

This chain connects TRBV19 to TRBJ1-1; 8 bases are shared with TRBD1. With 7 bases clipped from V and 2 bases from J, the junction kept 6 bases outside the gene matches. Looked up from germline, CDR1 is LNHDA and CDR2 is SQIVND (reference sequence). CDR3 length: 14 residues. The CDR3 nucleotides read TGTGCCAGTATCGACAGGGGACTCAACACTGAAGCTTTCTTT. Its translation: CASIDRGLNTEAFF.

The V and J genes are TRBV9 and TRBJ1-1; D is undetermined. Germline loops: CDR1 SGDLS, CDR2 YYNGEE. Trimming cost V 4 bases and J 4 bases, with 17 bases left between them. The CDR3 length is 15 residues. CDR3 sequence: CASSPSAGLGTEAFF. In DNA, the CDR3 is TGTGCCAGCAGCCCTTCGGCCGGGTTGGGCACTGAAGCTTTCTTT.

The rearrangement links TRBV6-5 to TRBJ2-7; perhaps TRBD1 as D (5 bases). CDR3 length: 13 amino acids. Germline CDR1 MNHEY, CDR2 SVGAGI. Trimming took 6 bases from V and 7 from J, leaving 16 bases between them. The DNA of the CDR3 is TGTGCCAGCAGCCGAAGCCAGGGAATGGAGCAGTACTTC. This sequence encodes CASSRSQGMEQYF.

CDR3 amino acids: CASSATGPRQPQHF. CDR3 nucleotide sequence: TGTGCCAGCAGTGCTACAGGGCCGAGGCAGCCCCAGCATTTT. This chain links TRBV6-5 with TRBJ1-5, with D perhaps TRBD1 (6 bases). This CDR3 contains 14 residues. Germline CDR1 is MNHEY and CDR2 is SVGAGI. Trimming removed 5 bases at V and 7 bases at J, with 15 bases between.

The genes are TRBV5-4 and TRBJ2-7; 12 nucleotides align to TRBD1. The V and J ends lost 0 bases and 2 bases, in that order; junction bases with no gene match: 3. The CDR3 contains 16 residues. CDR1 and CDR2 from the germline V gene are SGHNT and YYREEE (reference sequence). The CDR3 here is CASSLGGTGGTYEQYF. The CDR3 DNA reads as TGTGCCAGCAGCTTGGGGGGGACAGGGGGCACCTACGAGCAGTACTTC.

The chain employs TRBV28 and TRBJ2-2; tentatively, D is TRBD2 (6 bases). This CDR3 contains 14 residues. V was cut by 6 bases and J by 4 bases, with 12 bases left in between. Germline CDR1 MDHEN, CDR2 SYDVKM. For the CDR3, the DNA is TGTGCCAGCAGGGGTGGGACTTCCACCGGGGAGCTGTTTTTT. Translated, it gives CASRGGTSTGELFF.

The chain has TRBV19 and TRBJ1-5; tentatively, D is TRBD1 (5 bases). The V end lost 6 bases, the J end lost 1 base, and 13 bases lay between the germline ends. The CDR3 contains 15 residues. Germline-derived CDR1 and CDR2 are LNHDA and SQIVND (reference sequence). The CDR3 reads CASSMTAGSNQPQHF. The CDR3 DNA follows: TGTGCCAGTAGCATGACAGCGGGGAGCAATCAGCCCCAGCATTTT.

The chain recombines TRBV7-2 with TRBJ2-7; 10 bases line up with TRBD2. V was pared by 4 bases and J by 4 bases, with 4 bases of the junction left unmatched. The CDR3 spans 14 residues. Germline V gene lookup returns CDR1 SGHTA and CDR2 FQGNSA. CDR3 DNA: TGTGCCAGCAGCTGGACTAGCGGAAATTACGAGCAGTACTTC. It translates to CASSWTSGNYEQYF.

This chain's CDR3 is CASSQGAGGLYEQYF. The CDR3 DNA reads TGTGCCAGCAGCCAAGGGGCGGGAGGACTGTACGAGCAGTACTTC. The V gene is TRBV4-2, the J gene TRBJ2-7, with 8 bases identical to TRBD2. Germline V lookup: CDR1 LGHNA, CDR2 YNFKEQ. J gave up 4 bases and V 1 base, and 6 bases lay outside the gene matches. The CDR3 is 15 residues long.

The J gene is TRBJ1-1, the V gene TRBV7-2, with D maybe TRBD1 (5 bases). V was clipped by 1 base and J by 6 bases, with 9 bases between them. The CDR3 extends over 13 amino acids. Germline V CDR1 and CDR2: SGHTA, FQGNSA. This chain's CDR3 is CASSLVGPAEAFF. The CDR3 DNA follows: TGTGCCAGCAGCTTAGTGGGGCCCGCTGAAGCTTTCTTT.

The chain is built from TRBV11-2 and TRBJ2-3; D is possibly TRBD2 (6 bases). This CDR3 spans 15 amino acids. V lost 4 bases, J lost 2 bases, and 13 bases lay in between. Looked up from germline, CDR1 is SGHAT and CDR2 is FQNNGV. CDR3 sequence: CASSSNSGTTDTQYF. The CDR3, as DNA: TGTGCCAGCAGCTCCAATAGCGGCACCACAGATACGCAGTATTTT.

The V gene is TRBV7-2, the J gene TRBJ1-5, with a possible D match to TRBD1 (5 bases). CDR3 length: 14 residues. Trimming cost V 5 bases and J 4 bases, with 12 bases left between them. Germline-derived CDR1 and CDR2 are SGHTA and FQGNSA. CDR3 nucleotide sequence: TGTGCCAGCAGCCAGACAGTTATTAATCAGCCCCAGCATTTT. Protein sequence: CASSQTVINQPQHF.

CDR3 sequence reads: CASSFSSGSINEQFF. The DNA of the CDR3 is TGCGCCAGCAGCTTTTCTAGCGGGAGTATAAATGAGCAGTTCTTC. The genes are TRBV5-1 and TRBJ2-1, with 10 bases aligning to TRBD2. The CDR3 is made up of 15 amino acids. Losses at the gene ends were 2 bases for V and 7 bases for J; bases not matched to a gene: 6. Germline V gene sequence: CDR1 SGHRS, CDR2 YFSETQ.